The clone carrying this T cell receptor beta chain has more than one count but fewer than ten. Its specificity is not known. This sample was taken from a study of beta chain features in type 1 diabetes. Study-wide results and limits: Possible PCR preference for shorter templates applied equally to patients and controls. The study found moderately but significantly shorter TCRB CDR3s in all four CD4+ subsets of Type 1 diabetes patients.

Reverse transcription of all isolated RNA meant that expressed TCRB transcripts were sequenced. The table came from immunoSEQ multiplex PCR; TCRdb's copy has only in-frame clones and leaves some out. The sample carries hundreds of thousands of clones, 13% recorded once. This clonotype was sampled from a man in his late teens or twenties with type 1 diabetes. What was sequenced was naive CD4+ T cells from blood.

This chain's CDR3 is CASSSPAGQGWFF. The CDR3 DNA follows: TGTGCCAGCAGCTCACCGGCCGGACAGGGCTGGTTCTTC. This chain connects TRBV7-3 to TRBJ2-1; the match to TRBD1 covers 8 bases. The CDR3 covers 13 residues. The germline V gene has CDR1 SGHTA and CDR2 FQGTGA. V lost 4 bases, J lost 15 bases, and 11 bases stayed unmatched. The variable domain in full, completed from reference TRBV7-3 and TRBJ2-1, reads GAGVSQTPSNKVTEKGKYVELRCDPISGHTALYWYRQSLGQGPEFLIYFQGTGAADDSGLPNDRFFAVRPEGSVSTLKIQRTERGDSAVYLCASSSPAGQGWFFGPGTRLTVL.